Below are 31 T cell receptor beta chains sequenced from a single sample in a study of T cell responses to AZD1222 COVID-19 vaccine. Libraries were prepared by immunoSEQ multiplex PCR; TCRdb keeps only in-frame clonotypes and omits some of them. In the table there are about 140,000 clones, less than 95% of which are singletons. The material was peripheral blood, obtained 28 days after the second AZD1222 dose. All receptors derive from an adult who received the AZD1222 COVID-19 vaccine.

The chain carries TRBV6-4 and TRBJ2-2; no clear D. Per the germline V gene, CDR1 is MRHNA and CDR2 is SNTAGT. V was clipped by 4 bases and J by 4 bases, with 10 bases between them. The CDR3 length is 14 residues. DNA for the CDR3: TGTGCCAGCAGTGTCACCCCAGGCACCGGGGAGCTGTTTTTT. It codes for CASSVTPGTGELFF.

V usage is TRBV10-3 and J usage is TRBJ2-2; tentatively, D is TRBD2 (6 bases). Germline V lookup: CDR1 ENHRY, CDR2 SYGVKD. The CDR3 runs to 14 residues. V shed 8 bases and J shed 1 base, with 11 bases lying between them. The CDR3 bases are TGTGCCATCCAGGCGGGGCTGAACACCGGGGAGCTGTTTTTT. This encodes CAIQAGLNTGELFF.

This clone came up once. The chain has TRBV28 and TRBJ1-2; 10 bases match TRBD1. The CDR3 sequence is 13 residues long. The J segment lost 5 bases and the V segment lost 7 bases, leaving 4 bases of the junction unmatched. From germline, CDR1 is MDHEN and CDR2 SYDVKM. CDR3 sequence: CASTPDRGYGYTF. CDR3 sequence (DNA): TGTGCCAGCACCCCGGACAGGGGGTATGGCTACACCTTC.

This sequence joins TRBV7-9 and TRBJ2-7, with TRBD2 matching over 7 bases. V shed 5 bases, J shed 1 base, and the junction held 8 bases outside the gene matches. Germline CDR1 and CDR2: SEHNR and FQNEAQ (reference sequence). The CDR3 spans 15 residues. CDR3 sequence (DNA): TGTGCCAGCAGCCATGCGGCGGGACTATCCTACGAGCAGTACTTC. It yields the protein CASSHAAGLSYEQYF.

The V and J genes are TRBV27 and TRBJ1-2, with D maybe TRBD1 (5 bases). The V and J ends lost 4 bases and 4 bases respectively, with 13 bases between them. Germline V gives CDR1 MNHEY, CDR2 SMNVEV (reference sequence). CDR3 length: 14 residues. CDR3 DNA: TGTGCCAGCAGTTCCACAGGACCCCGCTATGGCTACACCTTC. It encodes CASSSTGPRYGYTF.

This clone came up a few times. V is TRBV7-4 and J is TRBJ2-5; D tentatively reads TRBD1 or TRBD2 (5 bases each). V was pared by 3 bases and J by 0 bases, with 20 bases between. Germline V gene sequence: CDR1 SGHVT, CDR2 SQSDAQ. The CDR3 has 18 residues. Here the CDR3 DNA reads TGTGCCAGCAGCTTGACCGGTCGGGGCGGTGAGTACCAAGAGACCCAGTACTTC. Its protein is CASSLTGRGGEYQETQYF.

V gene TRBV7-8 combines with J gene TRBJ1-1; D might be TRBD1 (5 bases). From germline, CDR1 is SGHVS and CDR2 FQNEAQ. V lost 3 bases and J 1 base, leaving 12 bases between the germline ends. The CDR3 spans 15 residues. CDR3 in amino acids: CASSFSVQGNTEAFF. The CDR3 DNA reads as TGTGCCAGCAGCTTCTCTGTCCAGGGGAACACTGAAGCTTTCTTT.

The J gene is TRBJ1-2, the V gene TRBV6-5; D perhaps matches TRBD1 (5 bases). There are 15 residues in the CDR3. Trimming removed 0 bases at V and 3 bases at J, with 11 bases between. Germline CDR1 MNHEY, CDR2 SVGAGI. The CDR3 DNA follows: TGTGCCAGCAGTTACTCGGGCAGGGTGGACTATGGCTACACCTTC. Protein sequence: CASSYSGRVDYGYTF.

The chain joins TRBV18 to TRBJ2-2; D assignment may be TRBD1 or TRBD2 (5 bases each). V was clipped by 3 bases and J by 0 bases, with 8 bases between them. The germline CDR1 and CDR2 sequences are KGHSH and LQKENI. The CDR3 loop spans 15 amino acids. Here the CDR3 reads CASSPGAANTGELFF. The CDR3 DNA reads as TGTGCCAGCTCACCCGGGGCAGCGAACACCGGGGAGCTGTTTTTT.

This chain joins TRBV6-4 and TRBJ2-1; D remains ambiguous. The CDR3 has 13 amino acids. The germline CDR1 and CDR2 sequences are MRHNA and SNTAGT. The ends were cut back, 6 bases at V and 9 bases at J, with 15 bases in the middle. As DNA, the CDR3 is TGTGCCAGCAGCCCCCATTTGAGTTCTGAGCAGTTCTTC. Translation: CASSPHLSSEQFF.

The chain carries TRBV6-8 and TRBJ2-7; D call uncertain. The V and J ends lost 6 bases and 4 bases respectively, with 7 bases between them. The CDR3 is made up of 11 amino acids. Germline lookup yields CDR1 MNHGY and CDR2 SAAAGT. The CDR3 DNA follows: TGTGCCAGCAGAACTACATACGAGCAGTACTTC. Protein product: CASRTTYEQYF.

The genes are TRBV28 and TRBJ1-3; D is undetermined. Germline values: CDR1 MDHEN, CDR2 SYDVKM. The CDR3 spans 17 residues. V was pared by 1 base and J by 2 bases, with 15 bases between. CDR3 loop: CASSLFPVGLAGNTIYF. DNA of the CDR3: TGTGCCAGCAGTTTATTCCCCGTAGGACTAGCTGGAAACACCATATATTTT.

This clone was seen many times. V and J are TRBV5-6 and TRBJ1-1; D not resolved. Trimming took off 0 bases at V and 3 bases at J, with 9 bases between the two ends. This CDR3 is built from 14 residues. Looked up from germline, CDR1 is SGHDT and CDR2 is YYEEEE. DNA for the CDR3: TGTGCCAGCAGCTTGGGGGCTGGGTACACTGAAGCTTTCTTT. Its translation is CASSLGAGYTEAFF.

The genes are TRBV13 and TRBJ2-5, with 9 bases aligning to TRBD1. The CDR3 spans 15 residues. Germline V gives CDR1 PRHDT, CDR2 FYEKMQ (reference sequence). V gave up 5 bases and J gave up 5 bases; unmatched junction bases: 9. This chain's CDR3 is CASSLRTGVRETQYF. Written as DNA, the CDR3 is TGTGCCAGCAGCCTCCGGACAGGGGTAAGGGAGACCCAGTACTTC.

The rearrangement joins TRBV3-1 (or the pseudogene TRBV3-2) to TRBJ1-2, with D perhaps TRBD1 (5 bases). With 4 bases removed from V and 5 bases from J, the gap between germline ends came to 17 bases. Germline V CDR1 and CDR2: LGHDT, YNNKEL (reference sequence). This CDR3 contains 15 residues. This CDR3 reads CASSPGGERGYGYTF. CDR3 bases: TGTGCCAGCAGCCCGGGGGGGGAGAGAGGGTATGGCTACACCTTC.

The chain has TRBV4-1 and TRBJ2-1; D is unclear. CDR3 length: 16 amino acids. Germline values: CDR1 MGHRA, CDR2 YSYEKL. The germline V and J ends were trimmed by 0 bases and 2 bases, with 11 bases remaining between them. This chain's CDR3 is CASSQDFPLPYNEQFF. CDR3 DNA sequence: TGCGCCAGCAGCCAAGACTTCCCCTTACCCTACAATGAGCAGTTCTTC.

This chain links TRBV19 with TRBJ2-7; the match to TRBD1 covers 7 bases. Losses at the gene ends were 5 bases for V and 6 bases for J; bases not matched to a gene: 4. The CDR3 sequence is 12 residues long. Looked up from germline, CDR1 is LNHDA and CDR2 is SQIVND (reference sequence). The CDR3 region is CASSQGTAEQYF. Written as DNA, the CDR3 is TGTGCCAGTAGTCAGGGGACAGCCGAGCAGTACTTC.

CDR3 in amino acids: CASRWDSNYGYTF. The CDR3, as DNA: TGTGCCAGCAGGTGGGACAGCAACTATGGCTACACCTTC. The chain links TRBV6-5 to TRBJ1-2, with 7 nucleotides matching TRBD1. Per the germline V gene, CDR1 is MNHEY and CDR2 is SVGAGI. V shed 6 bases and J 2 bases; nucleotides not matched to a gene: 3. The CDR3 is made up of 13 amino acids.

The chain carries TRBV5-1 and TRBJ2-2; TRBD2 agrees at 8 bases. V lost 0 bases, J lost 4 bases, and 14 bases stayed unmatched. There are 19 residues in the CDR3. Germline CDR1 and CDR2: SGHRS and YFSETQ. The DNA of the CDR3 is TGCGCCAGCAGCTTGGTGACGTCTACGGGGACTAGAGGCACCGGGGAGCTGTTTTTT. It translates to CASSLVTSTGTRGTGELFF.

The genes are TRBV5-6 and TRBJ1-4; D not resolved. V was clipped by 0 bases and J by 7 bases, with 10 bases between them. CDR1 is SGHDT, CDR2 YYEEEE, per germline. This CDR3 comprises 14 residues. The CDR3 nucleotides read TGTGCCAGCAGCTTGGGAACCGTCAGTGAAAAACTGTTTTTT. The encoded protein is CASSLGTVSEKLFF. The full variable domain, rest sourced from reference TRBV5-6 and TRBJ1-4, is DAGVTQSPTHLIKTRGQQVTLRCSPKSGHDTVSWYQQALGQGPQFIFQYYEEEERQRGNFPDRFSGHQFPNYSSELNVNALLLGDSALYLCASSLGTVSEKLFFGSGTQLSVL.

The rearrangement uses TRBV19 and TRBJ1-3; the D is unclear. V was pared by 5 bases and J by 0 bases, with 14 bases between. Per germline, CDR1 LNHDA and CDR2 SQIVND (reference sequence). The length of the CDR3 is 16 residues. The CDR3 DNA reads as TGTGCCAGTAGTGTCGGACTCCGTGCCTCTGGAAACACCATATATTTT. It specifies CASSVGLRASGNTIYF. The complete variable domain, with remaining parts taken from reference TRBV19 and TRBJ1-3, reads DGGITQSPKYLFRKEGQNVTLSCEQNLNHDAMYWYRQDPGQGLRLIYYSQIVNDFQKGDIAEGYSVSREKKESFPLTVTSAQKNPTAFYLCASSVGLRASGNTIYFGEGSWLTVV.

V and J are TRBV7-2 and TRBJ1-5; TRBD1 agrees at 7 bases. CDR1 and CDR2 from the germline V gene are SGHTA and FQGNSA. Trimming removed 4 bases from V and 11 bases from J; junction bases left unmatched: 5. The CDR3 is made up of 12 amino acids. CDR3 sequence: CASSYGDRSQHF. The CDR3 coding sequence is TGTGCCAGCAGCTACGGGGACAGATCCCAGCATTTT. The full variable domain, rest sourced from reference TRBV7-2 and TRBJ1-5, is GAGVSQSPSNKVTEKGKDVELRCDPISGHTALYWYRQSLGQGLEFLIYFQGNSAPDKSGLPSDRFSAERTGGSVSTLTIQRTQQEDSAVYLCASSYGDRSQHFGDGTRLSIL.

V and J are TRBV3-1 (or the pseudogene TRBV3-2) and TRBJ1-6; D unresolved. This CDR3 has 18 residues. With 1 base removed from V and 0 bases from J, the gap between germline ends came to 13 bases. Germline V lookup: CDR1 LGHDT, CDR2 YNNKEL (reference sequence). In DNA, the CDR3 is TGTGCCAGCAGCCAAGGGTTCTACGGGAGCTCCTATAATTCACCCCTCCACTTT. It is translated as CASSQGFYGSSYNSPLHF.

The rearrangement uses TRBV4-2 and TRBJ2-7; tentatively, D is TRBD1 or TRBD2 (5 bases each). The germline gives CDR1 LGHNA, CDR2 YNFKEQ. V lost 0 bases and J 0 bases, leaving 12 bases between the germline ends. CDR3 size: 16 residues. In DNA form, the CDR3 reads TGTGCCAGCAGCCAAGATAGCGCCAGGGCCTCCTACGAGCAGTACTTC. Residues: CASSQDSARASYEQYF.

The chain is built from TRBV6-5 and TRBJ1-2; D is possibly TRBD1 (5 bases). The length of the CDR3 is 13 residues. Trimming removed 6 bases at V and 6 bases at J, with 14 bases between. Germline V lookup: CDR1 MNHEY, CDR2 SVGAGI. CDR3 nucleotides: TGTGCCAGCAGAACGCAGGGAGCGGATGGCTACACCTTC. Translation: CASRTQGADGYTF.

V is TRBV28 and J is TRBJ2-2; D unclear. CDR3 size: 15 residues. Per germline, CDR1 MDHEN and CDR2 SYDVKM. V was trimmed by 6 bases and J by 0 bases, leaving 11 bases between them. The CDR3 region has the DNA TGTGCCAGCAGCTCCGGGTCTGCGAACACCGGGGAGCTGTTTTTT. This encodes CASSSGSANTGELFF.

V is TRBV6-6 and J is TRBJ1-2; the D gene is possibly TRBD1 (5 bases). This CDR3 spans 16 amino acids. V shed 0 bases and J shed 6 bases, with 17 bases lying between them. The germline V gene encodes CDR1 MNHNY and CDR2 SVGAGI (reference sequence). The DNA of the CDR3 is TGTGCCAGCAGTTACTCGATAGTCCAGGGAGGCAATGGCTACACCTTC. It is translated as CASSYSIVQGGNGYTF.

The chain combines TRBV15 with TRBJ2-2, with a possible D match to TRBD1 (6 bases). The CDR3 contains 15 residues. Per germline, CDR1 LNHNV and CDR2 YYDKDF (reference sequence). Trimming pared 0 bases from V and 4 bases from J, leaving 9 bases between. In nucleotides, the CDR3 is TGTGCCACCAGCAGAGAGTTAGGGGGCACCGGGGAGCTGTTTTTT. Its translation: CATSRELGGTGELFF.

The CDR3: CASSPRQLAGGNEQFF. The CDR3 region has the DNA TGTGCCAGCTCACCAAGGCAGCTAGCGGGAGGGAATGAGCAGTTCTTC. The chain joins TRBV18 to TRBJ2-1, with TRBD2 matching 12 bases. The CDR3 is made up of 16 amino acids. CDR1 KGHSH and CDR2 LQKENI come from the germline V gene. V shed 2 bases and J 7 bases; nucleotides not matched to a gene: 6.

The rearrangement joins TRBV28 to TRBJ1-4; D gene unclear. V dropped 1 base and J dropped 6 bases, with 12 bases sitting between them. The CDR3 totals 15 residues. Germline V gives CDR1 MDHEN, CDR2 SYDVKM. The CDR3 loop is CASSLSPGLDEKLFF. The CDR3 DNA is TGTGCCAGCAGTTTATCGCCGGGTCTAGATGAAAAACTGTTTTTT.

The chain carries TRBV4-1 and TRBJ1-6; 8 bases are a match to TRBD1. CDR3 length: 19 amino acids. The ends lost 0 bases at V and 4 bases at J; junction bases unmatched: 11. Germline CDR1 MGHRA, CDR2 YSYEKL. The CDR3 spells CASSQDRFDRQGYNSPLHF. The CDR3, as DNA: TGCGCCAGCAGCCAAGATCGCTTTGACCGACAGGGGTATAATTCACCCCTCCACTTT.